This note documents a single T cell receptor beta chain sequence. The source of the sample is a study of T cell responses to AZD1222 COVID-19 vaccine. V dropped 1 base and J dropped 5 bases, with 4 bases sitting between them. Germline CDR1 and CDR2: LNHDA and SQIVND (reference sequence). The CDR3 totals 12 residues. Assay: immunoSEQ multiplex PCR; the TCRdb copy retains only in-frame clones and omits some. The table shows 130,000 or so clones, with roughly 90% occurring only once. The material was peripheral blood, obtained on day 0 of AZD1222 vaccination. This sequence originates from an adult in good health. J is TRBJ2-3 and V is TRBV19; D is unclear. CDR3 in amino acids: CASSIVGDTQYF. CDR3 coding DNA: TGTGCCAGTAGTATAGTGGGAGATACGCAGTATTTT.